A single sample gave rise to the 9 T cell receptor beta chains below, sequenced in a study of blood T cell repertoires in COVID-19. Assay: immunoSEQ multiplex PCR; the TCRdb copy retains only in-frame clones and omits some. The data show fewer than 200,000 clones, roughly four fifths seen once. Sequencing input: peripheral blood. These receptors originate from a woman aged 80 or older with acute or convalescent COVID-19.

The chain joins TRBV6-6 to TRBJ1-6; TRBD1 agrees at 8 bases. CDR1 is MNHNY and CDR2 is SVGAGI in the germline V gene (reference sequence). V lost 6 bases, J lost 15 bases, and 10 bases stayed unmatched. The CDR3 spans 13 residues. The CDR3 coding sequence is TGTGCCAGCAGGCTGGACAGGGTGTCGGACCTCCACTTT. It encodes CASRLDRVSDLHF.

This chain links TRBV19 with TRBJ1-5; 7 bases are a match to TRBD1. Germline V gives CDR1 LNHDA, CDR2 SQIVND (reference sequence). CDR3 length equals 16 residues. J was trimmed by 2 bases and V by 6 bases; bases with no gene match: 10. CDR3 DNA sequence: TGTGCCAGTAGCATCTTAGGGGGCTCAGGCAATCAGCCCCAGCATTTT. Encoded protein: CASSILGGSGNQPQHF.

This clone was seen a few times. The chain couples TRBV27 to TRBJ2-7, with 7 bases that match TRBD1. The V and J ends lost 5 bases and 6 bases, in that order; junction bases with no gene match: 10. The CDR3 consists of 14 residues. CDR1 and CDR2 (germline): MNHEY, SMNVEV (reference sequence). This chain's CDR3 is CASSHTGVVGEQYF. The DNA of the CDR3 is TGTGCCAGCAGTCACACAGGGGTCGTGGGCGAGCAGTACTTC.

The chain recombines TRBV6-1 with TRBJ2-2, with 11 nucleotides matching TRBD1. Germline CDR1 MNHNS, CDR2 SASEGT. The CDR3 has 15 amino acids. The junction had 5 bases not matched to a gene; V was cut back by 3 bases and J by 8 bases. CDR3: CASSEGTGGRGELFF. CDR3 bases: TGTGCCAGCAGTGAGGGGACAGGGGGGAGAGGGGAGCTGTTTTTT.

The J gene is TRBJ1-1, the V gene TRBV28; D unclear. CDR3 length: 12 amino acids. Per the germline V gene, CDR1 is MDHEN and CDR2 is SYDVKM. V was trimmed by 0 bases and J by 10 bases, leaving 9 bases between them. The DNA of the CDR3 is TGTGCCAGCAGTTTATGGCTAGACGGAGCTTTCTTT. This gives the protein CASSLWLDGAFF. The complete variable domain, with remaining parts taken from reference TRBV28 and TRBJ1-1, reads DVKVTQSSRYLVKRTGEKVFLECVQDMDHENMFWYRQDPGLGLRLIYFSYDVKMKEKGDIPEGYSVSREKKERFSLILESASTNQTSMYLCASSLWLDGAFFGQGTRLTVV.

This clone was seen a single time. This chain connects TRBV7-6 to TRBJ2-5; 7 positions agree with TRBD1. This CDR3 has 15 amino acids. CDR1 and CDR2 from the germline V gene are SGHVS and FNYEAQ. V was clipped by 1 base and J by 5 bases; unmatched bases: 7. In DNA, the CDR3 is TGTGCCAGCAGCTTAGTTCAGGGGGTCGGGGAGACCCAGTACTTC. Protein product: CASSLVQGVGETQYF.

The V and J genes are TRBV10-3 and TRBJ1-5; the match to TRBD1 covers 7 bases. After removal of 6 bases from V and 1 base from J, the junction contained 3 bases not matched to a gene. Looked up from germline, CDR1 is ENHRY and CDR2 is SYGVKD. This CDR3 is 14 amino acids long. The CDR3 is CAIRGDSSNQPQHF. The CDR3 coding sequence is TGTGCCATCAGGGGGGACAGCAGCAATCAGCCCCAGCATTTT.

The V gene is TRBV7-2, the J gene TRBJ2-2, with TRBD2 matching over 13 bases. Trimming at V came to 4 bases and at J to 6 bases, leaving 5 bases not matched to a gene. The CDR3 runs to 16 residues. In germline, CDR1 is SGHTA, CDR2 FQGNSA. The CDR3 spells CASSSPLAGGPGELFF. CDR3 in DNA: TGTGCCAGCAGCTCGCCACTAGCGGGGGGGCCCGGGGAGCTGTTTTTT.

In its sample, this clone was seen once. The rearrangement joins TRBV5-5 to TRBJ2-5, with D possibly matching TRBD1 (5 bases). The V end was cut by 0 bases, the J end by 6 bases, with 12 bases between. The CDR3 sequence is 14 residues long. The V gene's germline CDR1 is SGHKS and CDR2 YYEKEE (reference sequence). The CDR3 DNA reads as TGTGCCAGCAGCTTGGTTCAGGGTGCGCAGACCCAGTACTTC. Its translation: CASSLVQGAQTQYF.